This entry lists 32 T cell receptor beta chains sequenced from one sample in a study of shared clonotypes between healthy human individuals. Sequenced by immunoSEQ multiplex PCR; TCRdb stores in-frame clones only, minus some. The repertoire holds some 1.5 million clones, with around 98% as singletons. The material sequenced was naive CD4+ T cells sorted from blood. The subset is: CD45RA+ positively selected. The receptors stem from a young man in good health.

Here the CDR3 reads CASSHQTGGTDTQYF. Here the CDR3 DNA reads TGTGCCAGCAGTCACCAGACAGGGGGCACAGATACGCAGTATTTT. The chain uses TRBV2 and TRBJ2-3, with 8 positions matching TRBD1. Germline assignment: CDR1 SNHLY and CDR2 FYNNEI. Trimming removed 5 bases from V and 1 base from J; junction bases left unmatched: 5. CDR3 length: 15 residues. The whole variable domain, remainder taken from reference TRBV2 and TRBJ2-3, is EPEVTQTPSHQVTQMGQEVILRCVPISNHLYFYWYRQILGQKVEFLVSFYNNEISEKSEIFDDQFSVERPDGSNFTLKIRSTKLEDSAMYFCASSHQTGGTDTQYFGPGTRLTVL.

The chain is built from TRBV28 and TRBJ1-1, with a possible D match to TRBD1 (5 bases). V shed 5 bases and J shed 9 bases, with 16 bases lying between them. This CDR3 has 13 residues. From germline, CDR1 is MDHEN and CDR2 SYDVKM. CDR3 sequence: CASSEGRPPKAFF. The CDR3 nucleotides are TGTGCCAGCAGTGAGGGGAGGCCCCCAAAAGCTTTCTTT. Using reference TRBV28 and TRBJ1-1 for the parts outside the CDR3, the full variable domain is DVKVTQSSRYLVKRTGEKVFLECVQDMDHENMFWYRQDPGLGLRLIYFSYDVKMKEKGDIPEGYSVSREKKERFSLILESASTNQTSMYLCASSEGRPPKAFFGQGTRLTVV.

The chain employs TRBV7-8 and TRBJ2-5, with 8 bases that match TRBD1. This CDR3 comprises 15 residues. The V gene's germline CDR1 is SGHVS and CDR2 FQNEAQ. The V and J ends lost 5 bases and 9 bases, in that order; junction bases with no gene match: 14. Here the CDR3 reads CASSPGQGTSPPQYF. DNA of the CDR3: TGTGCCAGCAGCCCCGGACAGGGTACAAGCCCCCCCCAGTACTTC. Full variable domain (missing parts from reference TRBV7-8 and TRBJ2-5): GAGVSQSPRYKVAKRGQDVALRCDPISGHVSLFWYQQALGQGPEFLTYFQNEAQLDKSGLPSDRFFAERPEGSVSTLKIQRTQQEDSAVYLCASSPGQGTSPPQYFGPGTRLLVL.

The chain is built from TRBV7-9 and TRBJ2-3; 13 bases are shared with TRBD2. From germline, CDR1 is SEHNR and CDR2 FQNEAQ (reference sequence). V lost 5 bases and J lost 5; bases outside the gene matches: 7. The CDR3 runs to 16 residues. In DNA form, the CDR3 reads TGTGCCAGCAGCGGACTAGCGGGAGTGTTGGAAGATACGCAGTATTTT. Its translation is CASSGLAGVLEDTQYF.

The rearrangement joins TRBV6-1 to TRBJ1-2; D gene ambiguous. V shed 5 bases and J shed 5 bases, with 15 bases lying between them. The CDR3 contains 14 residues. The germline V gene has CDR1 MNHNS and CDR2 SASEGT. CDR3 coding DNA: TGTGCCAGCAGTATGGTTGGGGAACTGTATGGCTACACCTTC. This sequence encodes CASSMVGELYGYTF.

The chain couples TRBV5-1 to TRBJ2-7; TRBD1 matches 8 bases. The CDR3 spans 18 residues. V lost 0 bases to trimming and J lost 1 base; unmatched junction nucleotides: 12. CDR1 SGHRS and CDR2 YFSETQ come from the germline V gene. CDR3 loop: CASSLGVRGPAESYEQYF. The CDR3 DNA is TGCGCCAGCAGCTTGGGAGTCAGGGGGCCGGCGGAGTCCTACGAGCAGTACTTC. The variable domain in full, completed from reference TRBV5-1 and TRBJ2-7, reads KAGVTQTPRYLIKTRGQQVTLSCSPISGHRSVSWYQQTPGQGLQFLFEYFSETQRNKGNFPGRFSGRQFSNSRSEMNVSTLELGDSALYLCASSLGVRGPAESYEQYFGPGTRLTVT.

The J gene is TRBJ2-7, the V gene TRBV11-2; either TRBD1 or TRBD2 may fit D (5 bases each). The ends were cut back, 3 bases at V and 2 bases at J, with 20 bases in the middle. The V gene's germline CDR1 is SGHAT and CDR2 FQNNGV. The CDR3 loop spans 17 amino acids. The CDR3 region has the DNA TGTGCCAGCAGCTTCCCCCGGGACGTCAAAATCCCCTACGAGCAGTACTTC. As protein: CASSFPRDVKIPYEQYF.

CDR3 sequence (DNA): TGTGCCAGCAGCTTAGTCCCCAGCGGGGCATACGAGCAGTACTTC. Encoded protein: CASSLVPSGAYEQYF. The rearrangement joins TRBV7-3 to TRBJ2-7; 7 nucleotides line up with TRBD2. V lost 2 bases and J lost 4; bases outside the gene matches: 8. Germline V gives CDR1 SGHTA, CDR2 FQGTGA. This CDR3 contains 15 residues.

The V gene is TRBV18, the J gene TRBJ1-6, with D maybe TRBD1 (6 bases). Trimming cost V 2 bases and J 9 bases, with 14 bases left between them. The length of the CDR3 is 15 residues. Germline V gene lookup returns CDR1 KGHSH and CDR2 LQKENI. Here the CDR3 reads CASSPEGRGTSPLHF. In nucleotides, the CDR3 is TGTGCCAGCTCACCAGAGGGCAGGGGAACTTCACCCCTCCACTTT.

The V call is TRBV15, the J call TRBJ2-1; no firm D call. From germline, CDR1 is LNHNV and CDR2 YYDKDF (reference sequence). Trimming removed 2 bases at V and 6 bases at J, with 14 bases between. This CDR3 region has 15 residues. The chain's CDR3 is CATSRSMALTNEQFF. CDR3 DNA: TGTGCCACCAGCAGAAGTATGGCCCTTACCAATGAGCAGTTCTTC. Filled out from reference TRBV15 and TRBJ2-1, the complete variable domain reads DAMVIQNPRYQVTQFGKPVTLSCSQTLNHNVMYWYQQKSSQAPKLLFHYYDKDFNNEADTPDNFQSRRPNTSFCFLDIRSPGLGDTAMYLCATSRSMALTNEQFFGPGTRLTVL.

This chain joins TRBV19 and TRBJ1-4; D perhaps matches TRBD1 (6 bases). The CDR3 has 17 amino acids. Trimming took off 7 bases at V and 6 bases at J, with 24 bases between the two ends. The germline gives CDR1 LNHDA, CDR2 SQIVND (reference sequence). CDR3 nucleotides: TGTGCCAGTACCCCCGGAGGCAGGGGTGAAAGAGATGAAAAACTGTTTTTT. This codes for CASTPGGRGERDEKLFF. Combining the CDR3 with reference TRBV19 and TRBJ1-4 gives the whole variable domain DGGITQSPKYLFRKEGQNVTLSCEQNLNHDAMYWYRQDPGQGLRLIYYSQIVNDFQKGDIAEGYSVSREKKESFPLTVTSAQKNPTAFYLCASTPGGRGERDEKLFFGSGTQLSVL.

V and J are TRBV19 and TRBJ2-2; 9 bases map to TRBD2. Germline V gene sequence: CDR1 LNHDA, CDR2 SQIVND (reference sequence). This CDR3 is 16 amino acids long. V was clipped by 4 bases and J by 6 bases; unmatched bases: 9. Here the CDR3 DNA reads TGTGCCAGTAGTAGTTCGGTCGGGACTAGCCCCGGGGAGCTGTTTTTT. Translation gives CASSSSVGTSPGELFF.

V gene TRBV7-6 combines with J gene TRBJ2-7, with a possible D match to TRBD1 (7 bases). Germline lookup yields CDR1 SGHVS and CDR2 FNYEAQ. The CDR3 extends over 15 amino acids. Trimming removed 2 bases at V and 3 bases at J, with 14 bases between. CDR3 sequence reads: CASSLSNQGGYEQYF. The CDR3 DNA reads TGTGCCAGCAGCTTATCCAATCAGGGGGGCTACGAGCAGTACTTC.

This chain links TRBV27 with TRBJ2-1, with 9 bases lining up with TRBD2. The CDR3 loop spans 16 amino acids. CDR1 MNHEY and CDR2 SMNVEV come from the germline V gene (reference sequence). V lost 5 bases, J lost 5 bases, and 10 bases stayed unmatched. As DNA, the CDR3 is TGTGCCAGCAGTAAATCTAGCGGGATAGGGCACAATGAGCAGTTCTTC. This sequence encodes CASSKSSGIGHNEQFF.

This sequence joins TRBV4-1 and TRBJ2-7; TRBD1 or TRBD2 may be the D gene (5 bases each). Germline CDR1 and CDR2: MGHRA and YSYEKL. Trimming cost V 4 bases and J 1 base, with 14 bases left between them. The CDR3 covers 15 residues. As DNA, the CDR3 is TGCGCCAGCAGCCGGGGGACGAATCCTTCCTACGAGCAGTACTTC. Translating gives CASSRGTNPSYEQYF.

Note on this clone: This same CDR3 is encoded by further DNA sequences in the sample. The chain links TRBV20-1 to TRBJ2-7; D is undetermined. The CDR3 totals 10 residues. CDR1 is DFQATT, CDR2 SNEGSKA, per germline (reference sequence). V dropped 4 bases and J dropped 3 bases, with 4 bases sitting between them. The CDR3 loop reads CSATGYEQYF. The CDR3 DNA follows: TGCAGTGCTACCGGCTACGAGCAGTACTTC.

The CDR3 is CASSPQGAVDTQYF. The CDR3 DNA is TGTGCCAGCAGTCCTCAGGGGGCGGTGGATACGCAGTATTTT. This sequence joins TRBV28 and TRBJ2-3; 8 positions match TRBD1. The CDR3 length is 14 residues. J was trimmed by 6 bases and V by 5 bases; bases with no gene match: 7. CDR1 and CDR2 from the germline V gene are MDHEN and SYDVKM.

This chain uses TRBV10-3 with TRBJ2-7; no definite D call. The V end lost 0 bases, the J end lost 7 bases, and 19 bases lay between the germline ends. CDR3 length equals 16 residues. Germline loops: CDR1 ENHRY, CDR2 SYGVKD. The CDR3 reads CAISESLIPPPREQYF. In nucleotides, the CDR3 is TGTGCCATCAGTGAGTCGTTGATACCTCCTCCTAGGGAGCAGTACTTC.

This sequence joins TRBV29-1 and TRBJ2-1, with TRBD2 identical over 7 bases. Trimming cost V 6 bases and J 7 bases; bases outside gene matches: 12. Germline V lookup: CDR1 SQVTM, CDR2 ANQGSEA. CDR3 length equals 14 residues. CDR3 DNA sequence: TGCAGCGTCCGTATGCGGGGACTATCGAATGAGCAGTTCTTC. Encoded protein: CSVRMRGLSNEQFF.

The chain couples TRBV7-8 to TRBJ2-1; D unclear. Trimming shortened V by 5 bases and J by 5 bases, and 13 bases separated the two germline ends. The CDR3 contains 14 residues. Germline-derived CDR1 and CDR2 are SGHVS and FQNEAQ. CDR3 sequence reads: CASSSPQRDNEQFF. The CDR3 coding sequence is TGTGCCAGCAGCAGTCCTCAAAGGGACAATGAGCAGTTCTTC.

The chain couples TRBV7-9 to TRBJ2-1; 8 positions agree with TRBD2. V lost 5 bases, J lost 5 bases, and 5 bases stayed unmatched. This CDR3 region has 14 residues. The germline V gene has CDR1 SEHNR and CDR2 FQNEAQ (reference sequence). CDR3: CASSTGLANNEQFF. CDR3 in DNA: TGTGCCAGCAGCACCGGACTAGCAAACAATGAGCAGTTCTTC.

The rearrangement joins TRBV18 to TRBJ1-2; no reliable D call. Germline V gene data show CDR1 as KGHSH and CDR2 as LQKENI. V was cut by 2 bases and J by 4 bases, with 26 bases left in between. The CDR3 is 19 amino acids. CDR3 nucleotide sequence: TGTGCCAGCTCACCAGTTCAATCTCTCGGCAGTTCAACCTTCTATGGCTACACCTTC. Its protein product is CASSPVQSLGSSTFYGYTF.

The rearrangement joins TRBV5-1 to TRBJ2-1, with TRBD2 matching over 9 bases. Germline V gene data show CDR1 as SGHRS and CDR2 as YFSETQ. CDR3 size: 17 residues. V lost 0 bases, J lost 0 bases, and 4 bases stayed unmatched. The CDR3 reads CASSLGGSGSSYNEQFF. Here the CDR3 DNA reads TGCGCCAGCAGCTTGGGCGGTAGCGGGAGCTCCTACAATGAGCAGTTCTTC.

The J gene is TRBJ1-2, the V gene TRBV7-9; 10 nucleotides match TRBD1. V dropped 7 bases and J dropped 4; count of bases not matched to a gene: 6. The CDR3 has 14 amino acids. The germline gives CDR1 SEHNR, CDR2 FQNEAQ (reference sequence). The CDR3 here is CASNPGTGVYGYTF. For the CDR3, the DNA is TGTGCCAGCAACCCCGGGACAGGGGTCTATGGCTACACCTTC.

V usage is TRBV27 and J usage is TRBJ2-2; 8 bases fit TRBD1. The V segment lost 5 bases and the J segment 1 base; nucleotides outside the gene matches: 9. Per germline, CDR1 MNHEY and CDR2 SMNVEV (reference sequence). This CDR3 contains 17 residues. This chain's CDR3 is CASSTYSGTGNTGELFF. The CDR3 DNA follows: TGTGCCAGCAGTACCTATTCCGGGACAGGGAACACCGGGGAGCTGTTTTTT.

The rearrangement joins TRBV5-6 to TRBJ2-7, with 12 bases identical to TRBD1. The CDR3 loop spans 15 amino acids. After removal of 5 bases from V and 7 bases from J, the junction contained 10 bases not matched to a gene. CDR1 and CDR2 from the germline V gene are SGHDT and YYEEEE. The CDR3 reads CASRYRDRGPGEQYF. CDR3 sequence (DNA): TGTGCCAGCAGATACCGGGACAGGGGGCCGGGAGAGCAGTACTTC.

The chain links TRBV6-5 to TRBJ2-1, with D uncertain. Trimming stripped 10 bases from V and 3 bases from J, with 7 bases between. CDR3 length: 11 amino acids. Germline CDR1 reads MNHEY; CDR2 reads SVGAGI. CDR3 region: CATRIYNEQFF. In DNA, the CDR3 is TGTGCCACCAGGATCTACAATGAGCAGTTCTTC.

This clone came up once. The chain joins TRBV27 to TRBJ1-5; D remains unclear. V was clipped by 3 bases and J by 0 bases, with 9 bases between them. The CDR3 loop spans 15 amino acids. Germline CDR1 reads MNHEY; CDR2 reads SMNVEV (reference sequence). The CDR3 bases are TGTGCCAGCAGTTTCGGGAGGGATAGCAATCAGCCCCAGCATTTT. It is translated as CASSFGRDSNQPQHF.

V is TRBV6-6 and J is TRBJ1-2; 7 nucleotides line up with TRBD1. CDR3 size: 13 residues. The junction had 9 bases not matched to a gene; V was cut back by 7 bases and J by 7 bases. Per the germline V gene, CDR1 is MNHNY and CDR2 is SVGAGI (reference sequence). CDR3 sequence: CASTTRQGFGYTF. CDR3 coding DNA: TGTGCCAGCACCACCCGACAGGGTTTTGGCTACACCTTC.

The chain recombines TRBV19 with TRBJ2-2; unclear D gene. V shed 0 bases and J shed 3 bases, with 2 bases lying between them. This CDR3 has 13 amino acids. CDR1 LNHDA and CDR2 SQIVND come from the germline V gene (reference sequence). CDR3: CASSIEYTGELFF. CDR3 DNA sequence: TGTGCCAGTAGTATAGAGTACACCGGGGAGCTGTTTTTT.

The rearrangement joins TRBV7-9 to TRBJ2-1; D unclear. CDR1 and CDR2 (germline): SEHNR, FQNEAQ (reference sequence). The CDR3 consists of 12 residues. V was shortened by 4 bases and J by 6 bases, with 7 bases between the two germline ends. CDR3 DNA sequence: TGTGCCAGCAGCTCTCTGGTCAATGAGCAGTTCTTC. Translating it yields CASSSLVNEQFF.

The genes are TRBV19 and TRBJ2-3; D is perhaps TRBD2 (5 bases). Germline CDR1 is LNHDA and CDR2 is SQIVND (reference sequence). CDR3 length: 14 amino acids. The ends were cut back, 3 bases at V and 7 bases at J, with 14 bases in the middle. CDR3 DNA sequence: TGTGCCAGTAGTATTCCGGGGTTCTTCCATACGCAGTATTTT. This encodes CASSIPGFFHTQYF.